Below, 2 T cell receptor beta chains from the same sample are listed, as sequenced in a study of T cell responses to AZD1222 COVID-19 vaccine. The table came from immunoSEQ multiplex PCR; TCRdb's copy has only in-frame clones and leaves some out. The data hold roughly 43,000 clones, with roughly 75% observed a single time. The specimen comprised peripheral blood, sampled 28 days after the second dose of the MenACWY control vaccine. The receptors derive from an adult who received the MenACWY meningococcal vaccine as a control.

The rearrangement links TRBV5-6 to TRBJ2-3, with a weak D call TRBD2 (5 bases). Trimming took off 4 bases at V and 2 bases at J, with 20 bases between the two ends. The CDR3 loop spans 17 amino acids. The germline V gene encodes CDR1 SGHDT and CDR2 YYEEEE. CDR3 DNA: TGTGCCAGCAGCGGAGGACTGGGGAAGGGAGACACAGATACGCAGTATTTT. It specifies CASSGGLGKGDTDTQYF.

The chain's CDR3 is CASSPRTVNTEAFF. The DNA for the CDR3 is TGTGCCAGCAGCCCACGGACAGTGAACACTGAAGCTTTCTTT. The chain carries TRBV9 and TRBJ1-1, with D possibly being TRBD1 (6 bases). The ends were cut back, 4 bases at V and 0 bases at J, with 10 bases in the middle. This CDR3 is 14 amino acids long. Germline CDR1 and CDR2: SGDLS and YYNGEE.